The 9 T cell receptor beta chains listed next were all sequenced from one sample in a study of blood T cell repertoires in COVID-19. The repertoire was sequenced with immunoSEQ multiplex PCR; TCRdb's copy has only in-frame clones and lacks some. The table records some 210,000 clones, 80% of them present only once. Sequenced input: PBMCs or T cells enriched from blood (not recorded which). These TCRs come from a young man with acute COVID-19.

J is TRBJ1-6 and V is TRBV30, with 7 positions matching TRBD1. CDR3 length equals 14 residues. Germline assignment: CDR1 GTSNPN and CDR2 SVGIG (reference sequence). Trimming cost V 4 bases and J 8 bases; bases outside gene matches: 8. The CDR3 here is CAWKSGQFDSPLHF. The CDR3 DNA follows: TGTGCCTGGAAGTCGGGACAGTTCGATTCACCCCTCCACTTT.

The J gene is TRBJ2-2, the V gene TRBV6-1; TRBD2 matches at 8 bases. The V gene's germline CDR1 is MNHNS and CDR2 SASEGT. Unmatched junction bases numbered 5, after V lost 0 bases and J lost 5 bases. The CDR3 covers 16 residues. The CDR3 bases are TGTGCCAGCAGTGAAGCGACGGGCGGGGGGACCGGGGAGCTGTTTTTT. Translated: CASSEATGGGTGELFF.

The gene calls are TRBV6-5 and TRBJ1-2, with D uncertain. This CDR3 is built from 12 residues. The germline V and J ends were trimmed by 10 bases and 3 bases, with 12 bases remaining between them. Germline V lookup: CDR1 MNHEY, CDR2 SVGAGI. The CDR3 loop is CATAQSDYGYTF. Here the CDR3 DNA reads TGTGCCACCGCCCAAAGCGACTATGGCTACACCTTC.

The V call is TRBV9, the J call TRBJ2-1; maybe TRBD2 (5 bases). Trimming took off 4 bases at V and 9 bases at J, with 17 bases between the two ends. From germline, CDR1 is SGDLS and CDR2 YYNGEE. The CDR3 extends over 14 amino acids. The CDR3 is CASSPGLTAPEQFF. The CDR3, as DNA: TGTGCCAGCAGCCCAGGACTCACAGCCCCTGAGCAGTTCTTC.

This clone was seen only a few times. Within the sample, other DNA sequences also encode this same CDR3. The chain links TRBV6-5 to TRBJ2-7; 7 bases align to TRBD1. There are 14 residues in the CDR3. The junction had 4 bases not matched to a gene; V was cut back by 2 bases and J by 3 bases. The germline V gene has CDR1 MNHEY and CDR2 SVGAGI. CDR3 region: CASSYGRGSYEQYF. The CDR3 nucleotides read TGTGCCAGCAGTTACGGCAGGGGGAGCTACGAGCAGTACTTC.

The V call is TRBV6-1, the J call TRBJ2-2; 9 nucleotides align to TRBD2. Germline CDR1 MNHNS, CDR2 SASEGT. This CDR3 has 15 residues. J was trimmed by 5 bases and V by 3 bases; bases with no gene match: 4. CDR3 loop: CASSDSSGATGELFF. CDR3 bases: TGTGCCAGCAGTGATTCTAGCGGGGCGACCGGGGAGCTGTTTTTT.

The V and J genes are TRBV15 and TRBJ1-2; maybe TRBD1 (6 bases). V was shortened by 1 base and J by 7 bases, with 7 bases between the two germline ends. Germline-derived CDR1 and CDR2 are LNHNV and YYDKDF (reference sequence). This CDR3 spans 12 amino acids. The CDR3 loop reads CATSRGTAGYTF. CDR3 sequence (DNA): TGTGCCACCAGCAGAGGGACAGCTGGCTACACCTTC.

The chain uses TRBV18 and TRBJ1-1, with D perhaps matching TRBD1 (6 bases). CDR1 and CDR2 (germline): KGHSH, LQKENI. V lost 3 bases and J 5 bases, leaving 19 bases between the germline ends. CDR3 length: 16 amino acids. CDR3 sequence reads: CASSPRPGAGETEAFF. CDR3 coding DNA: TGTGCCAGCTCACCCCGTCCGGGGGCGGGGGAAACTGAAGCTTTCTTT.

This clone was counted only a few times. The V and J genes are TRBV19 and TRBJ1-1; 8 bases are shared with TRBD1. The germline V gene has CDR1 LNHDA and CDR2 SQIVND (reference sequence). Losses at the gene ends were 4 bases for V and 3 bases for J; bases not matched to a gene: 7. This CDR3 spans 15 amino acids. The CDR3 loop is CASSNTGGGDTEAFF. For the CDR3, the DNA is TGTGCCAGTAGTAATACAGGGGGAGGAGACACTGAAGCTTTCTTT.